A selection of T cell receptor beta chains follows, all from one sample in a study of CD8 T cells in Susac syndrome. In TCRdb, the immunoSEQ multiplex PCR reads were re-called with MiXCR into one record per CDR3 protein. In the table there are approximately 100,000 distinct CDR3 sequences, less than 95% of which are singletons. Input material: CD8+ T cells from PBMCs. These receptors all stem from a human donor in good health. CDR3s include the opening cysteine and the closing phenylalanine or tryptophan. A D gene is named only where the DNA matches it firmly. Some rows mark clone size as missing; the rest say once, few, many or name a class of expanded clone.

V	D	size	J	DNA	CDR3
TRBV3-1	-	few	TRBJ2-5	TGTGCCAGCAGCCAAGAAAACCGTACCGGCTGCCAGACCCAGTACTTC	CASSQENRTGCQTQYF
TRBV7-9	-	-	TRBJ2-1	TGTGCCAGCAGCCAGGGGACGCGAAACAATGAGCAGTTCTTC	CASSQGTRNNEQFF
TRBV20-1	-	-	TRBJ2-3	TGCAGTGCTAGAGCCCAGGGCAGCACAGATACGCAGTATTTT	CSARAQGSTDTQYF
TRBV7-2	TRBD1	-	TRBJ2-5	TGTGCCAGCAGCTTGAGGGGGCACCAAGAGACCCAGTACTTC	CASSLRGHQETQYF
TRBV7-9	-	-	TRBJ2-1	TGTGCCAGCAGCCCCCCATTAGGACGACCGGGCAATGAGCAGTTCTTC	CASSPPLGRPGNEQFF
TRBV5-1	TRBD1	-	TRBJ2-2	TGCGCCAGCAAAGCCGGGACAGCGAACACCGGGGAGCTGTTTTTT	CASKAGTANTGELFF
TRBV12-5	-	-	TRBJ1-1	TGTGCTAGTGTGGAGGGGATCACTGAAGCTTTCTTT	CASVEGITEAFF
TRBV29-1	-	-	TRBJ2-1	TGCAGCGTTGAAGAGGGGTCCGGCTCCTACAATGAGCAGTTCTTC	CSVEEGSGSYNEQFF
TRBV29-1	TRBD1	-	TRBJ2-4	TGCAGCGTTCATGACAGGGGAAAAAACATTCAGTACTTC	CSVHDRGKNIQYF
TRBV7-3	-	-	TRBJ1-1	TGTGCCAGCAGCCAAAGGGGGGATGGGAGCACTGAAGCTTTCTTT	CASSQRGDGSTEAFF
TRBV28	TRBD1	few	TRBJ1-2	TGTGCCATCGGACAGGGGAATTTGGTTGGCTACACCTTC	CAIGQGNLVGYTF
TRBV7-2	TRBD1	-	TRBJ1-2	TGTGCCAGCAGCCCGAGGGACAGGGGAGGCGGCTACACCTTC	CASSPRDRGGGYTF
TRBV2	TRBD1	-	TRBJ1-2	TGTGCCAGCAATGGGGACAGGGCTGGCGGCTACACCTTC	CASNGDRAGGYTF
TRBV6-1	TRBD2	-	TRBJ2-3	TGTGCCAGCAGTGGGATTGCCGGGACTAGCGGTCCAGATACGCAGTATTTT	CASSGIAGTSGPDTQYF
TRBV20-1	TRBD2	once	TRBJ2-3	TGCAGTGCTAGAAGGCAGGGACTAGCGGGAGGGCGTGCAGATACGCAGTATTTT	CSARRQGLAGGRADTQYF
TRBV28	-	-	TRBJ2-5	TGTGCCAGCAGTGCCGGCCAGGCTCGGACCCAGTACTTC	CASSAGQARTQYF
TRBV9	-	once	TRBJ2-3	TGTGCCAGCAGCGTTTTCGGGGGCCTCACGGATACGCAGTATTTT	CASSVFGGLTDTQYF
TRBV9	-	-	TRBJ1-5	TGTGCCAGCGGCGTAGGATGGAGAGGCAATCAGCCCCAGCATTTT	CASGVGWRGNQPQHF
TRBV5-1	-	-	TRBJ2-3	TGCGCCAGCAGCCCCGCCGGGTCAGATACGCAGTATTTT	CASSPAGSDTQYF
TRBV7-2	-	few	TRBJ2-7	TGTGCCAGCAGCCCACAGACGTACGAGCAGTACTTC	CASSPQTYEQYF